The clone carrying this TCR beta chain was detected only once. The cohort comprised adults aged about 18 to 100 years residing in around 25 US areas. The V gene end was trimmed by 7 bases and the J gene end by 0 bases; junction bases not matched to a gene: 5. Germline-derived CDR1 and CDR2 are MDHEN and SYDVKM. CDR3 length: 14 residues. This sample was taken from a study of blood T cell repertoires in COVID-19. Study details: Samples representing acute and convalescent COVID-19 were sourced from the United States, Italy and Spain. T cells, B-cell-depleted T cells, or PBMCs supplied cDNA or gDNA.

Generated by immunoSEQ multiplex PCR, the TCRdb table keeps only in-frame clones and is missing some. This table holds about 280,000 clones, nearly 90% found once. The clonotype comes from a woman between 18 and 29 years old with acute COVID-19. Sequencing was done on a sample of PBMCs or T cells enriched from blood (not recorded which). The chain couples TRBV28 to TRBJ1-1, with TRBD1 matching 7 bases. CDR3: CASTSGQLNTEAFF. The CDR3 DNA sequence: TGTGCCAGCACCTCGGGACAGTTGAACACTGAAGCTTTCTTT.